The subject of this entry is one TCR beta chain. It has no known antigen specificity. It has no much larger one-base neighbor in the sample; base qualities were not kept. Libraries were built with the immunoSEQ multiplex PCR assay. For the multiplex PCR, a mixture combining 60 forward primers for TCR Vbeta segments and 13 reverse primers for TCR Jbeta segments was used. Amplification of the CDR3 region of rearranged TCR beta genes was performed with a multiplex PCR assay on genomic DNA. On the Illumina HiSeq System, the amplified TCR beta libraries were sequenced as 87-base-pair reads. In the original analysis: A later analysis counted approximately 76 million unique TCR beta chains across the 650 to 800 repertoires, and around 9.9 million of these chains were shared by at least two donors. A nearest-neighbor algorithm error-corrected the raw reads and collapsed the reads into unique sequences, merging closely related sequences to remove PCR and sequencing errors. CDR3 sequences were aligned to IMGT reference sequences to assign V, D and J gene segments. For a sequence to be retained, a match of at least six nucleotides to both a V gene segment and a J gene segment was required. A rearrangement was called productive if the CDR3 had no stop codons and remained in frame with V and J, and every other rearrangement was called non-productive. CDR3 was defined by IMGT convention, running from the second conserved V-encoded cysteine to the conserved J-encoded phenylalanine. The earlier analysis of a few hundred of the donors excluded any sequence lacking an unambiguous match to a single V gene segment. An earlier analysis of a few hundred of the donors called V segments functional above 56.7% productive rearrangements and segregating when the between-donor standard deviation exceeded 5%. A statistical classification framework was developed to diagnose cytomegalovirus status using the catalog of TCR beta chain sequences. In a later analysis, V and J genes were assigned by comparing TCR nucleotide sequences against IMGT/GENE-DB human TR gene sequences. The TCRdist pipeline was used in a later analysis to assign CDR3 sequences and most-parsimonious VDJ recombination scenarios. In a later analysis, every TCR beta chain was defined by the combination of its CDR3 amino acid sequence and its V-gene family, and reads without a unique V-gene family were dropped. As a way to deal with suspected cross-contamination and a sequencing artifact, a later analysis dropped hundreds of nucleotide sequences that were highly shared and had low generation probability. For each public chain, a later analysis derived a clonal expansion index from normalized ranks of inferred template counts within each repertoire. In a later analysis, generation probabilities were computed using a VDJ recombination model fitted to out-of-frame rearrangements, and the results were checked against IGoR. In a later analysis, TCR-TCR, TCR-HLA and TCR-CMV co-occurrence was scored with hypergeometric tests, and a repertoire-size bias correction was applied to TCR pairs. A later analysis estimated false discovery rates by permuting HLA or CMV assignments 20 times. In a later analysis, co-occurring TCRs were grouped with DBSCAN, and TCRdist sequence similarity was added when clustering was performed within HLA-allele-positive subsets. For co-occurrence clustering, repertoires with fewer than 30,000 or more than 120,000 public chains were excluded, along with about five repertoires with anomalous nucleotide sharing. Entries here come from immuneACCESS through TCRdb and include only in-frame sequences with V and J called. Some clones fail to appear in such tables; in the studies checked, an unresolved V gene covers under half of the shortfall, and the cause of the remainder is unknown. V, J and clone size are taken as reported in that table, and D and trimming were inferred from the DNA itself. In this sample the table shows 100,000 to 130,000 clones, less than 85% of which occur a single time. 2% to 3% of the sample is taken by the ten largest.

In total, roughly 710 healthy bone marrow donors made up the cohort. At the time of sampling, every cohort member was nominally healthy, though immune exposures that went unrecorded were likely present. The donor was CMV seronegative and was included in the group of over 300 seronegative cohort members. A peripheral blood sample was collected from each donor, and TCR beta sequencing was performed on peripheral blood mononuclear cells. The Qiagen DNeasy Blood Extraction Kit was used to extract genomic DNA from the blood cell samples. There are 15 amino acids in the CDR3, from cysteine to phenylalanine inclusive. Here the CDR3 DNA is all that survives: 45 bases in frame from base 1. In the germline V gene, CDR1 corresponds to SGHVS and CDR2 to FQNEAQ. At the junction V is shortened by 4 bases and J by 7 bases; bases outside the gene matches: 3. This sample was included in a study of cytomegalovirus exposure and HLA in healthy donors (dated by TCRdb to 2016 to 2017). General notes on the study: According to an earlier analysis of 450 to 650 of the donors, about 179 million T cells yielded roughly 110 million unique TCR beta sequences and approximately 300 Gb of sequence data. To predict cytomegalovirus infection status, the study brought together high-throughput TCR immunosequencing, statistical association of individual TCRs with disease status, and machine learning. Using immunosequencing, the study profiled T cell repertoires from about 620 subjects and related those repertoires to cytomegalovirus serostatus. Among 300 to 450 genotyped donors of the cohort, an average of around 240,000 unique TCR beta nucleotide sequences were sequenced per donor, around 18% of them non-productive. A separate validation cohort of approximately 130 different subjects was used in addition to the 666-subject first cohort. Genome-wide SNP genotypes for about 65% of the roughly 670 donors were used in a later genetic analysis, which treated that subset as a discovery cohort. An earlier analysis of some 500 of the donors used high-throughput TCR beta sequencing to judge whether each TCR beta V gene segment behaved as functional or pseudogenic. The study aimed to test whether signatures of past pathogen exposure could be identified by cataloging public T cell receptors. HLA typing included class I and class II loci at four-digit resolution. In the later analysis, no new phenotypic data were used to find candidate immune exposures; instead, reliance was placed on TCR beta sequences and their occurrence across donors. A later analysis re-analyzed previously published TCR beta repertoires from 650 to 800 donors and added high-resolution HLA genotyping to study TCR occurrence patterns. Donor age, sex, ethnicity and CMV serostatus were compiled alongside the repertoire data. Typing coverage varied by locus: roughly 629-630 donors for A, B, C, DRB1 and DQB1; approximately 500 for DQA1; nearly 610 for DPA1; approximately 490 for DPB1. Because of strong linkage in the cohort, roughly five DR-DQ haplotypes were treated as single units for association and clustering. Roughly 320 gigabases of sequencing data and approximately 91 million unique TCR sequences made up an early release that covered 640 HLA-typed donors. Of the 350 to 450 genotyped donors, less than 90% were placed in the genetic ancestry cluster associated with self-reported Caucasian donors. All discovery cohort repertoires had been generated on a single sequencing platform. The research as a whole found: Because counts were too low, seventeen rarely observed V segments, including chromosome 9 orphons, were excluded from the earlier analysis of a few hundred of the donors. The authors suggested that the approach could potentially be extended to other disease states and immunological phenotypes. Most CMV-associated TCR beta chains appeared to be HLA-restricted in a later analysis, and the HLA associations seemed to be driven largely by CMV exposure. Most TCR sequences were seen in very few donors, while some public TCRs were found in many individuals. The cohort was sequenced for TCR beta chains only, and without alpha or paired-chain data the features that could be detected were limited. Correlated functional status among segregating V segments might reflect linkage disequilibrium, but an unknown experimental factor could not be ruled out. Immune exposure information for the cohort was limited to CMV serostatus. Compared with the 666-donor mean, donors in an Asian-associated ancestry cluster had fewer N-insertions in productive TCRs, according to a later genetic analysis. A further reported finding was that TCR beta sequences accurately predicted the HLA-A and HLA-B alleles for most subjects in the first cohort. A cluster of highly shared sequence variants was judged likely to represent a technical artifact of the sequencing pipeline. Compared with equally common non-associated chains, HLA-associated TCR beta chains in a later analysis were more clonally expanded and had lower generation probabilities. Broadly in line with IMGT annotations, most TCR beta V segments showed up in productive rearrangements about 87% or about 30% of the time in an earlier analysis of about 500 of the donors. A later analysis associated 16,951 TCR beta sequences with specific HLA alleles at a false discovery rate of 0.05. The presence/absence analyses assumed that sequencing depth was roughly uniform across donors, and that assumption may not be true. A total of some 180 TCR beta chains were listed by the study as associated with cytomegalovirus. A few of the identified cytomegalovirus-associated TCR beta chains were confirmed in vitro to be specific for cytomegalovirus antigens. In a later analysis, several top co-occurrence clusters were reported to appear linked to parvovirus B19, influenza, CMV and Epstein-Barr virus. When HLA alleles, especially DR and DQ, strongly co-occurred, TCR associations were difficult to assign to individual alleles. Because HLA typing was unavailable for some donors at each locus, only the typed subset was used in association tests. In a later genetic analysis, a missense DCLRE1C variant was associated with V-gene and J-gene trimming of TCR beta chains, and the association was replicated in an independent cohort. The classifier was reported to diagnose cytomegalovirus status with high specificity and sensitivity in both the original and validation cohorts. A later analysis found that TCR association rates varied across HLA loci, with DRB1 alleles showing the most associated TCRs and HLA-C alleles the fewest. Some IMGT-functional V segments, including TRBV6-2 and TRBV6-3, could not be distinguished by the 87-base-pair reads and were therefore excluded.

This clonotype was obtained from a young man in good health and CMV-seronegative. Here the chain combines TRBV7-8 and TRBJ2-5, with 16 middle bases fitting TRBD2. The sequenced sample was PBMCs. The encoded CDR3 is CASSSGLAGGATQYF. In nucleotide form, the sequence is TGTGCCAGCAGCTCGGGACTAGCGGGGGGGGCGACCCAGTACTTC.